The 7 T cell receptor beta chains listed next were all sequenced from one sample in a study of blood T cell repertoires in COVID-19. Libraries were prepared by immunoSEQ multiplex PCR; TCRdb keeps only in-frame clonotypes and omits some of them. The repertoire consists of about 64,000 clones, with around 80% occurring once and the leading ten covering 4.5% to 7%. Specimen: peripheral blood. The receptor source for this set is a woman aged 60-75 years with acute or convalescent COVID-19.

The chain is built from TRBV7-2 and TRBJ2-1; 9 nucleotides agree with TRBD2. V lost 4 bases and J lost 6; bases outside the gene matches: 13. The CDR3 loop spans 17 amino acids. Germline V gene lookup returns CDR1 SGHTA and CDR2 FQGNSA. The CDR3, as DNA: TGTGCCAGCAGCTGGGCCTCTAGCGGGGTTAGGATCAATGAGCAGTTCTTC. Translated: CASSWASSGVRINEQFF.

The chain carries TRBV12-3 or TRBV12-4 and TRBJ1-2; the match to TRBD1 covers 9 bases. The V segment lost 6 bases and the J segment 8 bases; nucleotides outside the gene matches: 7. This CDR3 is 13 amino acids long. The CDR3 region is CASSRTGVEGYTF. The DNA of the CDR3 is TGTGCCAGCAGCCGGACAGGGGTAGAGGGCTACACCTTC.

This clone turned up a few times. The same CDR3 also results from other DNA sequences found in this sample. This chain joins TRBV3-1 (or the pseudogene TRBV3-2) and TRBJ1-1, with a tentative D call TRBD1 (6 bases). This CDR3 comprises 14 residues. The ends were cut back, 0 bases at V and 4 bases at J, with 9 bases in the middle. CDR1 LGHDT and CDR2 YNNKEL come from the germline V gene (reference sequence). CDR3 residues: CASSQEGGVTEAFF. The CDR3 DNA reads TGTGCCAGCAGCCAAGAAGGGGGGGTCACTGAAGCTTTCTTT.

V and J are TRBV6-1 and TRBJ2-3; the D is unclear. Deletions cut 1 base from V and 6 bases from J, with 11 bases between. The germline V gene has CDR1 MNHNS and CDR2 SASEGT. The CDR3 extends over 14 amino acids. CDR3 DNA sequence: TGTGCCAGCAGTGAAGAGAGGATTCGGGATACGCAGTATTTT. Residues: CASSEERIRDTQYF.

CDR3 nucleotide sequence: TGTGCCAGTACAGGGGGTAACACCGGGGAGCTGTTTTTT. This gives the protein CASTGGNTGELFF. J is TRBJ2-2 and V is TRBV2; 8 nucleotides agree with TRBD1. With 9 bases clipped from V and 2 bases from J, the junction kept 2 bases outside the gene matches. The length of the CDR3 is 13 residues. The germline gives CDR1 SNHLY, CDR2 FYNNEI.

V usage is TRBV19 and J usage is TRBJ2-1; D perhaps matches TRBD2 (7 bases). Looked up from germline, CDR1 is LNHDA and CDR2 is SQIVND (reference sequence). Deletions cut 5 bases from V and 2 bases from J, with 10 bases between. The CDR3 covers 14 residues. CDR3 nucleotides: TGTGCCAGTAGTCGGGGGGCAACCTACAATGAGCAGTTCTTC. This translates into CASSRGATYNEQFF. Full variable domain (missing parts from reference TRBV19 and TRBJ2-1): DGGITQSPKYLFRKEGQNVTLSCEQNLNHDAMYWYRQDPGQGLRLIYYSQIVNDFQKGDIAEGYSVSREKKESFPLTVTSAQKNPTAFYLCASSRGATYNEQFFGPGTRLTVL.

The V call is TRBV5-1, the J call TRBJ2-1, with 9 bases aligning to TRBD2. The V segment lost 4 bases and the J segment 4 bases; nucleotides outside the gene matches: 6. This CDR3 has 15 residues. Germline-derived CDR1 and CDR2 are SGHRS and YFSETQ. The CDR3 region has the DNA TGCGCCAGCAGCCGCAGCGGGGGGACTTACAATGAGCAGTTCTTC. It encodes CASSRSGGTYNEQFF.